This note documents a single T cell receptor beta chain sequence. The antigen is undetermined. Carrying UMI labels, the TRB cDNA libraries were prepared through 5' RACE. Reprocessing the 5' RACE reads, TCRdb reports a single entry for every CDR3 protein and omits DNA. Recorded for this sample: 50,000 to 65,000 distinct CDR3 sequences. 300,000 to 350,000 cells per CD8+ T cell subset were flow-sorted in triplicate. CD45RO-CCR7+CD27+CD95- marked naive CD8+ T cells. The data stem from a study of CXCR3-negative and CXCR3-positive naive CD8 T cells. The CDR3 length is 13 residues. The germline V gene encodes CDR1 SQVTM and CDR2 ANQGSEA. Findings of the study overall: The study found more hydrophobic TRB CDR3s in CXCR3-positive naive cells than in CXCR3-negative naive cells. The TRBV-TRBJ usage of naive CXCR3-negative and CXCR3-positive cells was similar, but that of memory cells differed. After cryopreservation, expression of CXCR3 was partially reduced, and most assays were run with fresh PBMCs.

The origin of this receptor is a human donor in good health. Some clones in this sample may be carry-over from other donors' samples. The specimen sequenced was naive CXCR3+ CD8+ T cells from blood. The subset was: CD45RO-CCR7+CD27+CD95- naive CD8+ T cells expressing CXCR3 (TNR3+). The V and J genes are TRBV29-1 and TRBJ2-7; the TRBD2 assignment by TCRdb is unverifiable without DNA. The CDR3 sequence: CSVGQGNSYEQYF.